The present TCR beta chain was sequenced within a study of T-cell reconstitution after alpha-beta-depleted transplantation in children. Unique molecular identifiers featured in how the TCRbeta library was prepared. MiXCR, applied by TCRdb to the PCR reads, yields one record per CDR3 protein. The profile shows a few hundred thousand distinct CDR3 sequences, 9.9% of them singletons. This clonotype was counted a few times. The CDR3 is made up of 15 amino acids. With 5 bases clipped from V and 5 bases from J, the junction kept 8 bases outside the gene matches. CDR1 and CDR2 from the germline V gene are SGHTA and FQGNSA.

V gene TRBV7-2 combines with J gene TRBJ2-2; 7 bases are a match to TRBD2. This TCR was sampled from a human donor who donated a stem cell graft to a child with SCID. The input for sequencing was PBMCs from the stem cell graft donor, taken from the stem cell graft. CDR3 amino acids: CASSPSGGRTGELFF. For the CDR3, the DNA is TGTGCCAGCAGCCCCTCGGGGGGACGGACCGGGGAGCTGTTTTTT.